Detailed here is one T cell receptor (beta chain). These data come from a study of beta chain features in type 1 diabetes. There are 14 residues in the CDR3. Germline V gene lookup returns CDR1 SNHLY and CDR2 FYNNEI. V lost 2 bases, J lost 3 bases, and 11 bases lay in between. Since all of the isolated RNA was reverse transcribed, expressed TCRB transcripts were what got sequenced. Measured with immunoSEQ multiplex PCR; TCRdb has only the in-frame clones, and not every one. The profile shows hundreds of thousands of clones, approximately 30% of them singletons. Sequencing was carried out using naive CD4+ T cells from blood. J is TRBJ2-7 and V is TRBV2; D perhaps matches TRBD2 (6 bases). This sequence was found in a man in his late teens or twenties in good health. CDR3 protein: CASSEQADYYEQYF. CDR3 coding DNA: TGTGCCAGCAGTGAACAGGCGGACTACTACGAGCAGTACTTC. The entire variable domain, with the rest obtained from reference TRBV2 and TRBJ2-7, is as follows: EPEVTQTPSHQVTQMGQEVILRCVPISNHLYFYWYRQILGQKVEFLVSFYNNEISEKSEIFDDQFSVERPDGSNFTLKIRSTKLEDSAMYFCASSEQADYYEQYFGPGTRLTVT.